This TCR beta chain was documented in a study of T-cell reconstitution after alpha-beta-depleted transplantation in children. Regarding the study as a whole: The study reportedly traced alpha-beta T cells about two months after transplant to several hundred expanded graft clones. Newly made T cells mostly supplied T-cell counts and diversity one year after transplant. Some patients showed high day-60 TCRbeta diversity, which derived from surviving recipient T cells and thymic progenitors.

A remark on this clonotype: Its antigen is currently unknown.

Unique molecular identifiers were incorporated during preparation of the TCRbeta library. TCRdb reanalysed the PCR reads using MiXCR and keeps one entry per CDR3 protein. The profile shows roughly 400,000 distinct CDR3 sequences, roughly two fifths of them singletons. Germline values: CDR1 DFQATT, CDR2 SNEGSKA (reference sequence). The CDR3 is 13 amino acids. V lost 0 bases and J lost 11, with 13 bases in between. The source was PBMCs, collected before TCRalphabeta/CD19-depleted stem cell transplant. The chain recombines TRBV20-1 with TRBJ1-4; the D gene is possibly TRBD1 (5 bases). This clonotype was sampled from a girl aged 2 to 9 with aplastic anemia, due to receive a stem cell transplant. This CDR3 reads CSAREGPGGKLFF. The DNA for the CDR3 is TGCAGTGCTAGAGAGGGACCCGGTGGGAAACTGTTTTTT.